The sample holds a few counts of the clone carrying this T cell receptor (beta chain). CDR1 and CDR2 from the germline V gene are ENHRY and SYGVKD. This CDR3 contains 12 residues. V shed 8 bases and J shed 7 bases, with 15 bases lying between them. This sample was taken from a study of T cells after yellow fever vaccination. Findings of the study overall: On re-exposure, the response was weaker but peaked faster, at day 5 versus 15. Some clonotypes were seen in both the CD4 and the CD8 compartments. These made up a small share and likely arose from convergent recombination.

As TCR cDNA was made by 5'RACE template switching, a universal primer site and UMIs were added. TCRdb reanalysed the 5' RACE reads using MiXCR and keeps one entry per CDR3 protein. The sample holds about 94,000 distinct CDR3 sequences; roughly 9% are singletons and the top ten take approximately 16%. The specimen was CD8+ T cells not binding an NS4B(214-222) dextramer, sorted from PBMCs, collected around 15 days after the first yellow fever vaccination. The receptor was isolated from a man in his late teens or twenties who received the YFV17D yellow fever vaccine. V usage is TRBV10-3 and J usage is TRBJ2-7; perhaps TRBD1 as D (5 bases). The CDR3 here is CAIGAPAVEQYF. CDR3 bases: TGTGCCATCGGGGCGCCGGCGGTAGAGCAGTACTTC.